The 11 T cell receptor beta chains below all came from one sample that was sequenced in a study of T cells in Graves' hyperthyroidism and ophthalmopathy. The investigators amplified TCR beta CDR3 regions from RNA transcripts. The primer set for the first-round RT-PCR of the TCR CDR3 was HTBI. TCRdb itself ran the multiplex PCR reads through MiXCR, one entry per CDR3 protein. The sample includes 80,000 to 100,000 distinct CDR3 sequences, around 40% of them seen just once. The material sequenced was peripheral blood or thyroid tissue (not recorded which). Receptor source: a woman in her twenties or thirties with Graves' hyperthyroidism.

This clonotype was counted many times. This sequence joins TRBV7-2 and TRBJ1-5, with D possibly matching TRBD1 (6 bases). The germline V and J ends were trimmed by 2 bases and 0 bases, with 8 bases remaining between them. This CDR3 is 15 amino acids long. The germline CDR1 and CDR2 sequences are SGHTA and FQGNSA. The CDR3 DNA reads as TGTGCCAGCAGCTTACAGGGACATAGCAATCAGCCCCAGCATTTT. Translated, it gives CASSLQGHSNQPQHF.

This clonotype was picked up many times. The gene calls are TRBV7-9 and TRBJ2-7; no firm D call. There are 13 residues in the CDR3. CDR1 is SEHNR and CDR2 is FQNEAQ in the germline V gene (reference sequence). The V end lost 6 bases, the J end lost 1 base, and 10 bases lay between the germline ends. CDR3 sequence reads: CASSPFQSYEQYF. The CDR3, as DNA: TGTGCCAGCAGTCCATTCCAATCCTACGAGCAGTACTTC.

The chain combines TRBV5-1 with TRBJ1-1, with D perhaps matching TRBD1 (5 bases). The CDR3 extends over 16 amino acids. V was clipped by 3 bases and J by 0 bases, with 15 bases between them. Germline V gene data show CDR1 as SGHRS and CDR2 as YFSETQ. This CDR3 reads CASSSLKGRMNTEAFF. CDR3 sequence (DNA): TGCGCCAGCAGCTCACTTAAGGGGCGCATGAACACTGAAGCTTTCTTT.

The rearrangement links TRBV5-1 to TRBJ2-7; 11 bases match TRBD1. This CDR3 region has 16 residues. CDR1 and CDR2 from the germline V gene are SGHRS and YFSETQ. V lost 5 bases to trimming and J lost 1 base; unmatched junction nucleotides: 8. CDR3 protein: CASRRGTGGSSYEQYF. The CDR3 coding sequence is TGCGCCAGCAGAAGAGGGACAGGGGGTTCATCCTACGAGCAGTACTTC.

In its sample, this clonotype was seen many times. V usage is TRBV19 and J usage is TRBJ1-2, with D hard to call. This CDR3 spans 16 amino acids. In germline, CDR1 is LNHDA, CDR2 SQIVND (reference sequence). The ends were cut back, 5 bases at V and 2 bases at J, with 18 bases in the middle. The chain's CDR3 is CASSGTELLGNYGYTF. Written as DNA, the CDR3 is TGTGCCAGTAGTGGAACGGAGCTCCTTGGGAACTATGGCTACACCTTC.

This clonotype was found a few times. The genes are TRBV15 and TRBJ1-3, with TRBD1 matching over 7 bases. The CDR3 has 12 residues. Looked up from germline, CDR1 is LNHNV and CDR2 is YYDKDF (reference sequence). V gave up 3 bases and J gave up 7 bases; unmatched junction bases: 0. The CDR3 here is CATSRTGNTIYF. The CDR3 DNA is TGTGCCACCAGCAGGACAGGGAACACCATATATTTT.

This clonotype was observed many times. The DNA is omitted, as the CDR3 cannot be located on it reliably, and the CDR3 follows TCRdb's listing. The CDR3 loop is CASSSSRQGGHMNTEAFF. This chain joins TRBV28 and TRBJ1-1; the table's TRBD1 call for D was not verified on the DNA. Germline V CDR1 and CDR2: MDHEN, SYDVKM. The length of the CDR3 is 18 amino acids, counting both ends.

This clonotype was picked up many times. The chain couples TRBV6-5 to TRBJ2-5; D unresolved. V lost 5 bases to trimming and J lost 5 bases, with 18 bases between them. This CDR3 contains 15 residues. Germline V lookup: CDR1 MNHEY, CDR2 SVGAGI. Here the CDR3 DNA reads TGTGCCAGCAGTCCAGTCTCTATACAAGGGGAGACCCAGTACTTC. As protein: CASSPVSIQGETQYF.

The chain has TRBV3-1 and TRBJ1-1; D might be TRBD1 (6 bases). CDR1 LGHDT and CDR2 YNNKEL come from the germline V gene (reference sequence). V was trimmed by 2 bases and J by 10 bases, leaving 20 bases between them. CDR3 size: 15 residues. The CDR3 region is CASSQPQDSTKGAFF. The CDR3 DNA is TGTGCCAGCAGCCAACCACAGGACAGCACGAAGGGAGCTTTCTTT.

This clonotype came up many times. The rearrangement uses TRBV7-3 and TRBJ2-2; 11 nucleotides agree with TRBD1. Trimming removed 2 bases from V and 7 bases from J; junction bases left unmatched: 9. Per germline, CDR1 SGHTA and CDR2 FQGTGA. There are 17 residues in the CDR3. CDR3 in amino acids: CASSLAGQGAQGGELFF. The CDR3 coding sequence is TGTGCCAGCAGCTTAGCAGGACAGGGGGCGCAGGGCGGGGAGCTGTTTTTT.

This clonotype has only one observation. The V and J genes are TRBV2 and TRBJ2-6; possible D gene TRBD2, 6 bases. The CDR3 runs to 15 residues. CDR1 and CDR2 from the germline V gene are SNHLY and FYNNEI. The V gene lost 6 bases and the J gene lost 0 bases, with 9 bases spanning the gap. The CDR3 is CASRGGYSGANVLTF. CDR3 nucleotides: TGTGCCAGCAGGGGGGGTTACTCTGGGGCCAACGTCCTGACTTTC.